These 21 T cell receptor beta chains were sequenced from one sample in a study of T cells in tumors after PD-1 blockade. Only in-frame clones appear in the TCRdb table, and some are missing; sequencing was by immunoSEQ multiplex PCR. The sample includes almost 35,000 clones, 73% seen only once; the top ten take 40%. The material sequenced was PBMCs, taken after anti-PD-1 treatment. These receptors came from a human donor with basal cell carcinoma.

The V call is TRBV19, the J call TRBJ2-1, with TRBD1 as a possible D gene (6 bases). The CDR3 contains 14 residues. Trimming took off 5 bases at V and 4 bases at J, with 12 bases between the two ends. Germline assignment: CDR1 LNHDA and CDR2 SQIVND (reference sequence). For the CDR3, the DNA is TGTGCCAGTAGTCCGCGGACAGAGTACAATGAGCAGTTCTTC. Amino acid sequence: CASSPRTEYNEQFF.

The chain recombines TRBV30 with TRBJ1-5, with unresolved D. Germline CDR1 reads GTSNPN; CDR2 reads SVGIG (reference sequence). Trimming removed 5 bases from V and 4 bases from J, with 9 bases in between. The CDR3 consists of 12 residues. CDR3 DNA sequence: TGTGCCTGGGGGGAGGGAAATCAGCCCCAGCATTTT. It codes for CAWGEGNQPQHF.

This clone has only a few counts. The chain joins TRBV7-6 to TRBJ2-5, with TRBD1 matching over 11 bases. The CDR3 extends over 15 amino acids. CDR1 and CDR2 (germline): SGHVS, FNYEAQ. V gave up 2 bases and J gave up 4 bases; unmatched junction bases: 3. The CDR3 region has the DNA TGTGCCAGCAGCTTACGGGGACAGGGGGGAGAGACCCAGTACTTC. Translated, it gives CASSLRGQGGETQYF. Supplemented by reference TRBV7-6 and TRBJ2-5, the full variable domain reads GAGVSQSPRYKVTKRGQDVALRCDPISGHVSLYWYRQALGQGPEFLTYFNYEAQQDKSGLPNDRFSAERPEGSISTLTIQRTEQRDSAMYRCASSLRGQGGETQYFGPGTRLLVL.

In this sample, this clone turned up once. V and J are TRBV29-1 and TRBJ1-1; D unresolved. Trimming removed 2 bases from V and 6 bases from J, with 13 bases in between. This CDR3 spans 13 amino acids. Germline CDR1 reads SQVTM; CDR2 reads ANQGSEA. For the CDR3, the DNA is TGCAGCGTTGAAAGGCGTGGAGGATCTGAAGCTTTCTTT. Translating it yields CSVERRGGSEAFF.

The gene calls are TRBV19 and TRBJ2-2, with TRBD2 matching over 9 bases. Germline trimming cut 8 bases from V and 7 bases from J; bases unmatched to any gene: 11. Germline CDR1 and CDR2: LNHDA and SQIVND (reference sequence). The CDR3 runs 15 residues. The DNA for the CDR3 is TGTGCCAGTGTGGTAGCGGGAGATCTGTACGGGGAGCTGTTTTTT. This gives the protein CASVVAGDLYGELFF.

The CDR3 region is CASSQRDNPNEKLFF. As DNA, the CDR3 is TGCGCCAGCAGCCAGCGGGACAATCCTAATGAAAAACTGTTTTTT. The chain combines TRBV4-3 with TRBJ1-4, with D possibly matching TRBD1 (6 bases). The V gene lost 3 bases and the J gene lost 3 bases, with 11 bases spanning the gap. This CDR3 has 15 residues. Germline-derived CDR1 and CDR2 are LGHNA and YSLEER.

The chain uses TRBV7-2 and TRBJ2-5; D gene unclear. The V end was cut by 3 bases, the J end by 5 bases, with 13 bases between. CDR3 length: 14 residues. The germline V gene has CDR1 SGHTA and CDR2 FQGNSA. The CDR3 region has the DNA TGTGCCAGCAGCTTCGACGGAATCCGGGAGACCCAGTACTTC. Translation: CASSFDGIRETQYF.

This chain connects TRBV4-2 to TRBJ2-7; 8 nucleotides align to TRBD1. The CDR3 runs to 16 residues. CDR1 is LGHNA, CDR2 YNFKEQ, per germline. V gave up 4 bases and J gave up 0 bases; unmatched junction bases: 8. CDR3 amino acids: CASSRTTGDSSYEQYF. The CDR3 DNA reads TGTGCCAGCAGCCGGACGACAGGGGACAGCTCCTACGAGCAGTACTTC.

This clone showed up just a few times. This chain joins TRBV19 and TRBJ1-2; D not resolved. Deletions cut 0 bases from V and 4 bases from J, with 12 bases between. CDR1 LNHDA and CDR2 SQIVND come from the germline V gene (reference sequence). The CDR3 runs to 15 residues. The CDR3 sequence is CASSIDRTETYGYTF. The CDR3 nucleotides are TGTGCCAGTAGTATAGATCGGACGGAGACCTATGGCTACACCTTC.

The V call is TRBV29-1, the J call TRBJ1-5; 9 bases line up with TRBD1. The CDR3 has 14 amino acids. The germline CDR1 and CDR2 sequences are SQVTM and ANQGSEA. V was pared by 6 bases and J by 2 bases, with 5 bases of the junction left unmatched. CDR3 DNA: TGCAGCGTGTCACAGGGGGCAGGCAATCAGCCCCAGCATTTT. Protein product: CSVSQGAGNQPQHF.

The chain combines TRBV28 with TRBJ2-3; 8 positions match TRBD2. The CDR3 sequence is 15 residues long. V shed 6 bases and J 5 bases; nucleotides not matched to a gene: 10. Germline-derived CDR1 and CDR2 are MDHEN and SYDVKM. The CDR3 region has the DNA TGTGCCAGCAGAGCCGGGACTAGTATTCTAGATACGCAGTATTTT. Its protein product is CASRAGTSILDTQYF.

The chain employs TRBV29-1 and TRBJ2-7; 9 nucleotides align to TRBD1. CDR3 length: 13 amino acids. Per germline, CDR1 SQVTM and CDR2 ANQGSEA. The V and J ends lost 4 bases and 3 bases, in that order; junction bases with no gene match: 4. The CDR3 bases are TGCAGCGTTGGCCGACAGGGGGTCTACGAGCAGTACTTC. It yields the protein CSVGRQGVYEQYF.

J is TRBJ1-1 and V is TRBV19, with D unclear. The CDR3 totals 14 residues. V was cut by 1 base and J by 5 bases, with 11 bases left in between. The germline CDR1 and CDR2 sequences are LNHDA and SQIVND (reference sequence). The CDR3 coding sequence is TGTGCCAGTAGTATAGGTTCCCGCCCGACTGAAGCTTTCTTT. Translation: CASSIGSRPTEAFF. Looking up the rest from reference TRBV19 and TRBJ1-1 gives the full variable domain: DGGITQSPKYLFRKEGQNVTLSCEQNLNHDAMYWYRQDPGQGLRLIYYSQIVNDFQKGDIAEGYSVSREKKESFPLTVTSAQKNPTAFYLCASSIGSRPTEAFFGQGTRLTVV.

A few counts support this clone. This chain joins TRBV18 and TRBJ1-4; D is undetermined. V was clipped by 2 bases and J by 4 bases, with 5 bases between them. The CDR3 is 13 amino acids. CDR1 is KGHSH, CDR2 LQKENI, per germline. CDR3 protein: CASSPGLNEKLFF. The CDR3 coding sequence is TGTGCCAGCTCACCAGGCCTTAATGAAAAACTGTTTTTT. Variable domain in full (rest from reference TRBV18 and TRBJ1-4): NAGVMQNPRHLVRRRGQEARLRCSPMKGHSHVYWYRQLPEEGLKFMVYLQKENIIDESGMPKERFSAEFPKEGPSILRIQQVVRGDSAAYFCASSPGLNEKLFFGSGTQLSVL.

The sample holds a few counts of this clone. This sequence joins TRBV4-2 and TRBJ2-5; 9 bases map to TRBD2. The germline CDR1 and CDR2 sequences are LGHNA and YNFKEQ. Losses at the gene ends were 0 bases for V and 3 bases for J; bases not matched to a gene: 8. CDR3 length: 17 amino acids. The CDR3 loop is CASSQERGSSGKETQYF. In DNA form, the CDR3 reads TGTGCCAGCAGCCAAGAAAGGGGGTCTAGCGGGAAAGAGACCCAGTACTTC.

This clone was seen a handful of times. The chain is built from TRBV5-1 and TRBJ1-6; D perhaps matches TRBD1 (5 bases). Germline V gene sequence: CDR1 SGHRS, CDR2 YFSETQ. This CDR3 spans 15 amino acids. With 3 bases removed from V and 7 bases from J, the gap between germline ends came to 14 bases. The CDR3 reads CASSSWQGGNSPLHF. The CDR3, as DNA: TGCGCCAGCAGCTCATGGCAGGGAGGGAATTCACCCCTCCACTTT.

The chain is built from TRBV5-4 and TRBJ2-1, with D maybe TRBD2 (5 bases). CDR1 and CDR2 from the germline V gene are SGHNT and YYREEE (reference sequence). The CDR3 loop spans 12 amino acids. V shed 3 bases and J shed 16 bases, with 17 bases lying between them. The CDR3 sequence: CASSSDGMVTFF. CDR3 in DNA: TGTGCCAGCAGCTCGGACGGGATGGTAACATTCTTC.

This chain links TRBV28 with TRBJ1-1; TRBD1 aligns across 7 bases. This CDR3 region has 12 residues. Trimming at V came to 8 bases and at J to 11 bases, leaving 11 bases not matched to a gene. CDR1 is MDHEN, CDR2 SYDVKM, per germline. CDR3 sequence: CASQGGAEKAFF. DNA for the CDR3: TGTGCCAGCCAGGGGGGGGCAGAGAAGGCTTTCTTT.

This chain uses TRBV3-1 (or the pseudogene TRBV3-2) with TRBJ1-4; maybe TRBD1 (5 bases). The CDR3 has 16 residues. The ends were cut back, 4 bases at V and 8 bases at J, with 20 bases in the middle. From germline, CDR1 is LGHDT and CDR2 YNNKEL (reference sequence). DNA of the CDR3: TGTGCCAGCAGCCCAAGCCGGGGGACTCGCCACGAAAAACTGTTTTTT. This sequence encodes CASSPSRGTRHEKLFF.

CDR3 protein: CASSPRTTNTGELFF. The CDR3 nucleotides read TGTGCCAGCTCACCTAGGACAACTAACACCGGGGAGCTGTTTTTT. The chain is built from TRBV18 and TRBJ2-2, with TRBD1 as a possible D gene (5 bases). CDR3 length: 15 amino acids. V lost 3 bases and J lost 2, with 10 bases in between. Germline V lookup: CDR1 KGHSH, CDR2 LQKENI.

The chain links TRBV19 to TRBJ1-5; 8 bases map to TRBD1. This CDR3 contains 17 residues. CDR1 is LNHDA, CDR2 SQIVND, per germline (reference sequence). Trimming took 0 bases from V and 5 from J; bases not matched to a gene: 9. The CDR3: CASSIDNPAGGYQPQHF. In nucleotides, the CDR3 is TGTGCCAGTAGTATAGATAACCCGGCAGGGGGCTATCAGCCCCAGCATTTT. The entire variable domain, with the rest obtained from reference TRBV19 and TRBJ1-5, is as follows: DGGITQSPKYLFRKEGQNVTLSCEQNLNHDAMYWYRQDPGQGLRLIYYSQIVNDFQKGDIAEGYSVSREKKESFPLTVTSAQKNPTAFYLCASSIDNPAGGYQPQHFGDGTRLSIL.